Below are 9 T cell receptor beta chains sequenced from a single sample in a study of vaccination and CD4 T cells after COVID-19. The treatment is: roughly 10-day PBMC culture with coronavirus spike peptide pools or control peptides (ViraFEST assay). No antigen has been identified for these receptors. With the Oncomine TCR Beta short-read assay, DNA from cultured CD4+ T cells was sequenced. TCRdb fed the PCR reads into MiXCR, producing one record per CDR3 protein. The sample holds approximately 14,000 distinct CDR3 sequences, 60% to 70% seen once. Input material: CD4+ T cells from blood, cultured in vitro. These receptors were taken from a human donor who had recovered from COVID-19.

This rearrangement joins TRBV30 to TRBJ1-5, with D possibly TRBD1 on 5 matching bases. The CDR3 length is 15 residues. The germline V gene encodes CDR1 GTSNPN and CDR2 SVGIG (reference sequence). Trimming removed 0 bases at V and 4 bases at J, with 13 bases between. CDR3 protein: CAWSVHGTDNQPQHF. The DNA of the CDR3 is TGTGCCTGGAGTGTACACGGGACGGATAATCAGCCCCAGCATTTT.

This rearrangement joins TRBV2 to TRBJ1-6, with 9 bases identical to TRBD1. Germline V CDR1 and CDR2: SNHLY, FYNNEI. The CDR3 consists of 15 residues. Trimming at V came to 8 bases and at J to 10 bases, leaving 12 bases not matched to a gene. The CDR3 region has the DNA TGTGCCAGCGAGGGACCGGGACAGGGTCACTCACCCCTCCACTTT. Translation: CASEGPGQGHSPLHF.

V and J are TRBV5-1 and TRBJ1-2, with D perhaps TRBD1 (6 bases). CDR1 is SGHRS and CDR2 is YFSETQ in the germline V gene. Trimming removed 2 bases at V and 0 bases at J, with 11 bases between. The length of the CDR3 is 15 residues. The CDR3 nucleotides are TGCGCCAGCAGCTTCACAGGGCCGACTAACTATGGCTACACCTTC. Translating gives CASSFTGPTNYGYTF.

The CDR3, as DNA: TGTGCCAGCAGTTATCCACTAGCGGGAGGGATTTCCTCCTACAATGAGCAGTTCTTC. This codes for CASSYPLAGGISSYNEQFF. The chain combines TRBV6-5 with TRBJ2-1, with TRBD2 matching over 13 bases. Trimming removed 3 bases from V and 0 bases from J; junction bases left unmatched: 8. The CDR3 totals 19 residues. Germline CDR1 and CDR2: MNHEY and SVGAGI.

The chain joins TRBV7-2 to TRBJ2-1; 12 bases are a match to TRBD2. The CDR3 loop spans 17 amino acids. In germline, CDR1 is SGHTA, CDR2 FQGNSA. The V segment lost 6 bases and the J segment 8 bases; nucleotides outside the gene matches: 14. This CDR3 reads CASRPGTTSGRWYEQFF. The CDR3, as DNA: TGTGCCAGCAGACCAGGAACGACTAGCGGGAGATGGTATGAGCAGTTCTTC.

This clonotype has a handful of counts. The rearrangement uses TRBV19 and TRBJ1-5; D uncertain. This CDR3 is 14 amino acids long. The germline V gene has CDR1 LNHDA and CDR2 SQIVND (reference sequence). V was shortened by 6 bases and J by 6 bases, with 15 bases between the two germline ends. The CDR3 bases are TGTGCCAGTAGCGGGGAGAACTGGGGTCAGCCCCAGCATTTT. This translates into CASSGENWGQPQHF.

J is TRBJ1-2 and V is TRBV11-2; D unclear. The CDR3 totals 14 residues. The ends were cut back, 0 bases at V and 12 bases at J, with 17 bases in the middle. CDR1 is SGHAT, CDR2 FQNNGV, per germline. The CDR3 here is CASSLDRVTTVHTF. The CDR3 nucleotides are TGTGCCAGCAGCTTAGATCGTGTGACAACCGTTCACACCTTC.

The chain's CDR3 is CSARVWEGYGYTF. For the CDR3, the DNA is TGCAGTGCTAGAGTGTGGGAGGGCTATGGCTACACCTTC. V and J are TRBV20-1 and TRBJ1-2; D gene uncertain. This CDR3 is built from 13 residues. Germline V gives CDR1 DFQATT, CDR2 SNEGSKA (reference sequence). Trimming took 1 base from V and 4 from J, leaving 10 bases between them.

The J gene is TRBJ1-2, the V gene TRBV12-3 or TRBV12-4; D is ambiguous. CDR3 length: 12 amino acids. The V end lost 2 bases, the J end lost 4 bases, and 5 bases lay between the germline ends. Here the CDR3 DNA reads TGTGCCAGCAGTTTACAGGCCTATGGCTACACCTTC. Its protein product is CASSLQAYGYTF.